This T cell receptor beta chain stems from a study of PD-L1 blockade in urothelial cancer. Time point defined: pretreatment peripheral blood. The repertoire was sequenced with immunoSEQ multiplex PCR; TCRdb's copy has only in-frame clones and lacks some. This sample has some 52,000 clones; 75% occur once, and the top ten carry 4%. Trimming removed 4 bases at V and 12 bases at J, with 11 bases between. Germline V lookup: CDR1 SGDLS, CDR2 YYNGEE. This CDR3 region has 12 residues. This clone has just a few counts. Material: PBMCs, obtained around atezolizumab (anti-PD-L1) treatment. V and J are TRBV9 and TRBJ1-6; D unresolved. The receptor comes from an older man with urothelial cancer. CDR3 nucleotide sequence: TGTGCCAGCAGCCCGAGGTCGGGACCCCTCCACTTT. It is translated as CASSPRSGPLHF. The entire variable domain, with the rest obtained from reference TRBV9 and TRBJ1-6, is as follows: DSGVTQTPKHLITATGQRVTLRCSPRSGDLSVYWYQQSLDQGLQFLIQYYNGEERAKGNILERFSAQQFPDLHSELNLSSLELGDSALYFCASSPRSGPLHFGNGTRLTVT.